This T cell receptor beta chain was obtained from a study of T-cell reconstitution after alpha-beta-depleted transplantation in children. This clonotype was observed a few times. Per the germline V gene, CDR1 is SGHTA and CDR2 is FQGNSA. The CDR3 length is 13 residues. The V end lost 1 base, the J end lost 11 bases, and 14 bases lay between the germline ends. Using unique molecular identifiers, the investigators prepared the TCRbeta library. MiXCR, applied by TCRdb to the PCR reads, yields one record per CDR3 protein. The profile shows approximately 640,000 distinct CDR3 sequences, around 16% of them singletons.

The sample consisted of PBMCs from the stem cell graft donor, taken from the stem cell graft. This receptor was taken from a human donor who donated a stem cell graft to a child with acute myeloid leukemia. This chain links TRBV7-2 with TRBJ1-1; tentative D call: TRBD1 (6 bases). Here the CDR3 DNA reads TGTGCCAGCAGCTTAGAGGGGGGGCGCGATGCTTTCTTT. Translating it yields CASSLEGGRDAFF.